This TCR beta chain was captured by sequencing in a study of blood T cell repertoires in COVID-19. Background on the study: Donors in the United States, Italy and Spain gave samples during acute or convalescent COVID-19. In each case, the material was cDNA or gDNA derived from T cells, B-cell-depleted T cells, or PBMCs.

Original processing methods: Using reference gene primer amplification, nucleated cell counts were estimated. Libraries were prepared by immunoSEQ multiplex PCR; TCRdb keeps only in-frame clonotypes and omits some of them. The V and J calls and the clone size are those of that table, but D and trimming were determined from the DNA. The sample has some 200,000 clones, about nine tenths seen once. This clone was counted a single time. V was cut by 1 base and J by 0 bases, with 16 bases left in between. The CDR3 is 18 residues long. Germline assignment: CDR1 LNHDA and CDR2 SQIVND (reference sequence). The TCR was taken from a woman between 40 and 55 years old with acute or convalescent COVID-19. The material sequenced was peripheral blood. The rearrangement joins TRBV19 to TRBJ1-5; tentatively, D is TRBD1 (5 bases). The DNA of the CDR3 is TGTGCCAGTAGTATAGGGAAGGGGCCGACGTATAGCAATCAGCCCCAGCATTTT. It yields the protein CASSIGKGPTYSNQPQHF.